One sample yielded the 21 T cell receptor beta chains listed below, sequenced in a study of cytomegalovirus exposure and HLA in healthy donors. A multiplex PCR was run with 60 Vbeta primers and 13 Jbeta primers. Assay used: immunoSEQ multiplex PCR; TCRdb lists only in-frame clones, some missing. Among under 150,000 clones listed, about 69% were seen once. Sequencing input: PBMCs. Source of these receptors: a man aged 25 to 45 in good health and CMV-seronegative.

This clone was counted a single time. This chain's CDR3 is CASSSPGQGNYEQYF. CDR3 DNA sequence: TGTGCCAGCAGCTCCCCAGGACAGGGGAACTACGAGCAGTACTTC. This rearrangement joins TRBV5-6 to TRBJ2-7; 9 bases line up with TRBD1. The CDR3 has 15 residues. CDR1 and CDR2 from the germline V gene are SGHDT and YYEEEE. The junction had 7 bases not matched to a gene; V was cut back by 3 bases and J by 3 bases.

The chain uses TRBV9 and TRBJ2-5; a possible D gene is TRBD2 (6 bases). The germline V gene has CDR1 SGDLS and CDR2 YYNGEE. Trimming removed 0 bases at V and 1 base at J, with 10 bases between. The CDR3 contains 15 residues. The CDR3 DNA reads as TGTGCCAGCAGCGTAGCATTGGGACTCCAAGAGACCCAGTACTTC. Its translation: CASSVALGLQETQYF.

J is TRBJ1-6 and V is TRBV19; 9 bases align to TRBD1. Germline CDR1 LNHDA, CDR2 SQIVND (reference sequence). The CDR3 loop spans 13 amino acids. The V segment lost 6 bases and the J segment 10 bases; nucleotides outside the gene matches: 4. The CDR3 nucleotides are TGTGCCAGTAGGAGGGACAGGGACTCACCCCTCCACTTT. It is translated as CASRRDRDSPLHF. Full variable domain (remainder filled in from reference TRBV19 and TRBJ1-6): DGGITQSPKYLFRKEGQNVTLSCEQNLNHDAMYWYRQDPGQGLRLIYYSQIVNDFQKGDIAEGYSVSREKKESFPLTVTSAQKNPTAFYLCASRRDRDSPLHFGNGTRLTVT.

This rearrangement joins TRBV4-1 to TRBJ1-2; 8 bases line up with TRBD1. With V trimmed by 0 bases and J by 4 bases, 10 bases remained unmatched. Germline CDR1 reads MGHRA; CDR2 reads YSYEKL. This CDR3 comprises 17 residues. The CDR3 reads CASSQDDRGQLFYGYTF. The DNA for the CDR3 is TGCGCCAGCAGCCAAGACGACAGGGGCCAACTTTTCTATGGCTACACCTTC.

The count of this clone is one. J is TRBJ2-3 and V is TRBV5-1, with 9 bases aligning to TRBD2. This CDR3 contains 16 residues. CDR1 and CDR2 from the germline V gene are SGHRS and YFSETQ. V lost 2 bases, J lost 3 bases, and 7 bases stayed unmatched. The CDR3: CASSFLAGHSTDTQYF. As DNA, the CDR3 is TGCGCCAGCAGCTTTCTAGCGGGACATAGTACAGATACGCAGTATTTT.

The gene calls are TRBV5-4 and TRBJ1-2; D possibly corresponds to TRBD1 (6 bases). Germline V gene sequence: CDR1 SGHNT, CDR2 YYREEE (reference sequence). The CDR3 has 15 residues. Trimming took 0 bases from V and 2 from J, leaving 11 bases between them. CDR3 in amino acids: CASSLGAGANYGYTF. In DNA form, the CDR3 reads TGTGCCAGCAGCTTGGGGGCAGGGGCGAACTATGGCTACACCTTC.

The CDR3 nucleotides read TGTGCCAGCAGTAGACTAGCGGGAGGGCTTGAAGAGACCCAGTACTTC. This sequence encodes CASSRLAGGLEETQYF. The chain carries TRBV27 and TRBJ2-5; 14 bases align to TRBD2. Looked up from germline, CDR1 is MNHEY and CDR2 is SMNVEV (reference sequence). V shed 5 bases and J 3 bases; nucleotides not matched to a gene: 5. The CDR3 length is 16 residues.

V usage is TRBV28 and J usage is TRBJ2-5; D is perhaps TRBD2 (6 bases). Germline V gene lookup returns CDR1 MDHEN and CDR2 SYDVKM. The CDR3 runs 13 residues. V was clipped by 5 bases and J by 2 bases, with 9 bases between them. CDR3 nucleotide sequence: TGTGCCAGCAGTCGAGGAGGGCAAGAGACCCAGTACTTC. Its translation is CASSRGGQETQYF.

V and J are TRBV9 and TRBJ1-2; 9 bases are a match to TRBD1. The CDR3 loop spans 18 amino acids. The trim removed 0 bases at V and 0 bases at J, leaving 9 bases unmatched. Germline loops: CDR1 SGDLS, CDR2 YYNGEE. The CDR3: CASSVARQGEIPNYGYTF. In nucleotides, the CDR3 is TGTGCCAGCAGCGTAGCGCGACAGGGGGAAATCCCTAACTATGGCTACACCTTC.

The chain employs TRBV19 and TRBJ2-1, with TRBD2 identical over 8 bases. The CDR3 runs 13 residues. From germline, CDR1 is LNHDA and CDR2 SQIVND (reference sequence). The V gene end was trimmed by 7 bases and the J gene end by 8 bases; junction bases not matched to a gene: 7. The CDR3 spells CASKREGRDEQFF. The CDR3 nucleotides are TGTGCCAGTAAACGGGAGGGACGGGATGAGCAGTTCTTC.

This chain connects TRBV2 to TRBJ2-1; D is possibly TRBD2 (6 bases). V dropped 11 bases and J dropped 0 bases, with 17 bases sitting between them. CDR1 is SNHLY, CDR2 FYNNEI, per germline. The CDR3 runs to 15 residues. The CDR3 sequence is CAGETSYGSYNEQFF. DNA for the CDR3: TGTGCCGGGGAGACTAGTTATGGCTCCTACAATGAGCAGTTCTTC.

This clone has a handful of counts. This chain links TRBV5-5 with TRBJ2-7, with D tentatively TRBD1 (6 bases). Trimming cost V 0 bases and J 2 bases, with 18 bases left between them. The CDR3 runs to 17 residues. Germline CDR1 SGHKS, CDR2 YYEKEE (reference sequence). CDR3 nucleotide sequence: TGTGCCAGCAGCTTGGCCCAGATTAAGACAGGAGCCTACGAGCAGTACTTC. Translation: CASSLAQIKTGAYEQYF.

The chain joins TRBV7-9 to TRBJ2-3, with D perhaps matching TRBD2 (6 bases). Germline lookup yields CDR1 SEHNR and CDR2 FQNEAQ (reference sequence). Trimming removed 5 bases from V and 2 bases from J, with 17 bases in between. CDR3 length: 16 residues. The CDR3, as DNA: TGTGCCAGCAGCGCAAGAGTAGCGGCAAACACAGATACGCAGTATTTT. Translation gives CASSARVAANTDTQYF.

The rearrangement links TRBV4-1 to TRBJ2-2, with D maybe TRBD1 (6 bases). With 2 bases removed from V and 7 bases from J, the gap between germline ends came to 23 bases. This CDR3 contains 18 residues. Germline assignment: CDR1 MGHRA and CDR2 YSYEKL. CDR3 bases: TGCGCCAGCAGCCAAAGTCAGACAGGCACCCGTTGGGGCGGGGAGCTGTTTTTT. Translation gives CASSQSQTGTRWGGELFF.

The chain couples TRBV6-6 to TRBJ2-7; D is undetermined. The CDR3 consists of 13 residues. Germline V lookup: CDR1 MNHNY, CDR2 SVGAGI (reference sequence). The V end was cut by 5 bases, the J end by 6 bases, with 14 bases between. The CDR3 region is CASSPEFSLEQYF. Written as DNA, the CDR3 is TGTGCCAGCAGTCCAGAATTTTCCCTCGAGCAGTACTTC.

The rearrangement links TRBV9 to TRBJ2-5; D is uncertain. V shed 3 bases and J shed 6 bases, with 12 bases lying between them. Germline CDR1 and CDR2: SGDLS and YYNGEE. The CDR3 consists of 13 residues. This CDR3 reads CASSDKNQKTQYF. The CDR3 DNA follows: TGTGCCAGCAGCGACAAAAATCAAAAGACCCAGTACTTC.

Points on this clone: The DNA is omitted, as the CDR3 cannot be located on it reliably, and the CDR3 follows TCRdb's listing. The rearrangement links TRBV10-3 to TRBJ2-5; no check of the table's D call, TRBD2, against the DNA was made. The CDR3 is 16 amino acids in total, end residues counted. Germline-derived CDR1 and CDR2 are ENHRY and SYGVKD. The CDR3 spells CAISTSGGGLQETQYF.

The CDR3 DNA reads as TGCGCCAGCAGCCTCTATCCGAAACTAGCGGGAGATTACGAGCAGTACTTC. This gives the protein CASSLYPKLAGDYEQYF. The V gene is TRBV5-1, the J gene TRBJ2-7, with 11 bases identical to TRBD2. CDR1 and CDR2 from the germline V gene are SGHRS and YFSETQ. The junction had 13 bases not matched to a gene; V was cut back by 4 bases and J by 4 bases. This CDR3 comprises 17 residues.

The chain links TRBV4-1 to TRBJ2-1; 9 bases align to TRBD2. The germline CDR1 and CDR2 sequences are MGHRA and YSYEKL. The CDR3 extends over 16 amino acids. Trimming removed 2 bases from V and 4 bases from J; junction bases left unmatched: 6. CDR3 amino acids: CASSQTTSGRYNEQFF. CDR3 in DNA: TGCGCCAGCAGCCAAACGACTAGCGGAAGGTACAATGAGCAGTTCTTC.

The chain recombines TRBV30 with TRBJ1-4; D is possibly TRBD1 (5 bases). Trimming left V 2 bases short and J 4 bases short, with 8 bases between. Germline V lookup: CDR1 GTSNPN, CDR2 SVGIG (reference sequence). The CDR3 loop spans 13 amino acids. CDR3: CAWSRQNNEKLFF. CDR3 DNA: TGTGCCTGGAGTAGACAGAATAATGAAAAACTGTTTTTT.

V and J are TRBV14 and TRBJ2-3; D is uncertain. CDR1 is SGHDN and CDR2 is FVKESK in the germline V gene. Trimming stripped 0 bases from V and 4 bases from J, with 17 bases between. There are 17 residues in the CDR3. The CDR3 DNA reads as TGTGCCAGCAGCCAAGAGGGCAGGATGGCGTTAGCAGATACGCAGTATTTT. Residues: CASSQEGRMALADTQYF.